The entry that follows covers one TCR beta chain sequence. J lost 2 bases, V lost 5 bases, and 18 bases had no gene match. Per the germline V gene, CDR1 is LNHDA and CDR2 is SQIVND (reference sequence). The CDR3 covers 18 residues. Authors' processing steps: Amplification of reference gene primers provided the estimated nucleated cell counts. This table comes from immunoSEQ multiplex PCR, and its TCRdb copy is limited to in-frame clones, with some not included. V and J calls and clone size are copied from that table; D and trimming were computed from the DNA. The top ten clones hold roughly a sixth of a sample with some 200,000 clones, 70% to 80% of them seen once. The record originates from a study of blood T cell repertoires in COVID-19. Looking at the study overall: T cells, B-cell-depleted T cells, or PBMCs provided the cDNA or gDNA that served as material.

This chain joins TRBV19 and TRBJ2-7; 7 bases align to TRBD1. Sequences were obtained from PBMCs or T cells enriched from blood (not recorded which). This clonotype was obtained from a woman in her forties or fifties who had recovered from COVID-19. In nucleotides, the CDR3 is TGTGCCAGTAGTTCCTCCGTGGGACAGACTAATATACCCTACGAGCAGTACTTC. Amino acid sequence: CASSSSVGQTNIPYEQYF.